Described below is a single TCR beta chain sequence and its context. Its target is unknown. Tagging with unique molecular identifiers was a feature of the TCR beta cDNA libraries. TCRdb ran MiXCR on the PCR reads and lists one entry per CDR3 protein. The sample lists 820,000 or so distinct CDR3 sequences; under 70% were seen once. The CDR3 consists of 17 residues. CDR1 SQVTM and CDR2 ANQGSEA come from the germline V gene. Trimming left V 0 bases short and J 1 base short, with 18 bases between. These data are taken from a study of post-analysis software for immune sequencing data. General study results and limits: Roughly 5 TRBV segments, TRBV5-6, TRBV5-1 and TRBV20-1 among them, were found more frequent in patients than controls.

The sample consisted of blood. V usage is TRBV29-1 and J usage is TRBJ1-1; weak D call: TRBD1 (5 bases). This sequence was found in a girl aged 10-17 years with multiple sclerosis. The CDR3 loop is CSVEDPLATVPNTEAFF. CDR3 DNA: TGCAGCGTTGAAGACCCTTTAGCGACAGTCCCGAACACTGAAGCTTTCTTT.